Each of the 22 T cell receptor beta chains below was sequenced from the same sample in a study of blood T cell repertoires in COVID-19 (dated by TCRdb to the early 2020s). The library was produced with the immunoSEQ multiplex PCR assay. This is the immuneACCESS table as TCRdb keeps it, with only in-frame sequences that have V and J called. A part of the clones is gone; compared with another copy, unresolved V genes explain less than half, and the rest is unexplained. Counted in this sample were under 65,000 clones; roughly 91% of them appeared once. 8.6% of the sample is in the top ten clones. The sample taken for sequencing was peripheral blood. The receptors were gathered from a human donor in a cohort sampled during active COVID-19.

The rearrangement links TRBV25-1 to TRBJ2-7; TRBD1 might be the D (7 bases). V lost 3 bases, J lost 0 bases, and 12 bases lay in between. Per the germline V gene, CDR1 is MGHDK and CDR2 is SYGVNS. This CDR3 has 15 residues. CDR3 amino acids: CASSDPRGDSYEQYF. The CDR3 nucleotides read TGTGCCAGCAGTGATCCCAGGGGGGACTCCTACGAGCAGTACTTC.

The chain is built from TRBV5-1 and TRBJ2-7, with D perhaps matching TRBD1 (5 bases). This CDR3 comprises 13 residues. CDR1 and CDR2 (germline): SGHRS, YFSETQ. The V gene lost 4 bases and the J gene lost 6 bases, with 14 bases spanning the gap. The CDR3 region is CASSAGPNLEQYF. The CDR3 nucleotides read TGCGCCAGCAGCGCAGGGCCTAATCTCGAGCAGTACTTC.

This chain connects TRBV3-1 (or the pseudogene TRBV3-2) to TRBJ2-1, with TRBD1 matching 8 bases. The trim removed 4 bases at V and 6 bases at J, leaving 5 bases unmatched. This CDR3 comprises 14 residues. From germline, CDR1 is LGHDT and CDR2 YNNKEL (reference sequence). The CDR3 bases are TGTGCCAGCAGCCCCAGGGGGCGCCCCAATGAGCAGTTCTTC. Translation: CASSPRGRPNEQFF.

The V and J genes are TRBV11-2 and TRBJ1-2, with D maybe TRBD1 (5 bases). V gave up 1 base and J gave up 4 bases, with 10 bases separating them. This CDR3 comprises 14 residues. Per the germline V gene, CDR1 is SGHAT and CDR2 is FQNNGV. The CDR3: CASSLVDISYGYTF. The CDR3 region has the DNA TGTGCCAGCAGCTTAGTGGACATCTCCTATGGCTACACCTTC.

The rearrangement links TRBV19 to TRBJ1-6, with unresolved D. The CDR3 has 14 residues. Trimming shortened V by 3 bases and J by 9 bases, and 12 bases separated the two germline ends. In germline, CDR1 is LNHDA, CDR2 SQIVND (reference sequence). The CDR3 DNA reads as TGTGCCAGTAGTATTGGAGGAGTCGCTTCACCCCTCCACTTT. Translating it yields CASSIGGVASPLHF. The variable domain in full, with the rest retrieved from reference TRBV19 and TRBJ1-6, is DGGITQSPKYLFRKEGQNVTLSCEQNLNHDAMYWYRQDPGQGLRLIYYSQIVNDFQKGDIAEGYSVSREKKESFPLTVTSAQKNPTAFYLCASSIGGVASPLHFGNGTRLTVT.

CDR3 DNA sequence: TGTGCCAGCAGCTTAGCGTCTACCACTCAAGAGACCCAGTACTTC. Its protein product is CASSLASTTQETQYF. The chain is built from TRBV7-9 and TRBJ2-5; D not resolved. The V gene's germline CDR1 is SEHNR and CDR2 FQNEAQ (reference sequence). The ends were cut back, 0 bases at V and 2 bases at J, with 10 bases in the middle. The CDR3 has 15 amino acids.

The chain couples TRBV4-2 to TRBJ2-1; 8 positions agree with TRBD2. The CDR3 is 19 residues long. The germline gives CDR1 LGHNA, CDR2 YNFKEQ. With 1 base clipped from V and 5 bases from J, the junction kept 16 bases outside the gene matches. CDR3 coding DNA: TGTGCCAGCAGCCAAGCTCAACCCCTACCGGGACTAGTGAACAATGAGCAGTTCTTC. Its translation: CASSQAQPLPGLVNNEQFF.

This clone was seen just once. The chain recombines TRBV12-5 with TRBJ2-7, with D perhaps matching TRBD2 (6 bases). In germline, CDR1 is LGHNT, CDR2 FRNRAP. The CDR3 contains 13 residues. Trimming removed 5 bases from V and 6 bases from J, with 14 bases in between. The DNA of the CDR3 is TGTGCTAGTGGTCCTCCGTCCGGGAGCGAGCAGTACTTC. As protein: CASGPPSGSEQYF.

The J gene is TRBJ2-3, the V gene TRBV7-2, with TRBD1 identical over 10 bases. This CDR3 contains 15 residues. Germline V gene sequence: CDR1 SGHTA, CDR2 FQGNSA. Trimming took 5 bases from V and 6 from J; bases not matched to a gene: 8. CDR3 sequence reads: CASSLTGTGEDTQYF. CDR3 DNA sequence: TGTGCCAGCAGCCTGACCGGGACAGGGGAGGATACGCAGTATTTT.

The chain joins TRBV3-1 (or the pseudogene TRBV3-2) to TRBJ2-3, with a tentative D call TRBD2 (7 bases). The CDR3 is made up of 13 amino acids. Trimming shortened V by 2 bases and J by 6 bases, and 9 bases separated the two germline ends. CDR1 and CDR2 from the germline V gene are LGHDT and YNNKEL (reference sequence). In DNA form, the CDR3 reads TGTGCCAGCAGCCAAAGGGGGGGGGATACGCAGTATTTT. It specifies CASSQRGGDTQYF.

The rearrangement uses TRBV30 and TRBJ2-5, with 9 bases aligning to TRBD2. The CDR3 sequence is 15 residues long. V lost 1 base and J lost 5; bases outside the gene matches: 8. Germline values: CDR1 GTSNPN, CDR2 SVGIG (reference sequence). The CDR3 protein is CAWSGRRGGWETQYF. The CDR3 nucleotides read TGTGCCTGGAGTGGACGGCGGGGGGGCTGGGAGACCCAGTACTTC.

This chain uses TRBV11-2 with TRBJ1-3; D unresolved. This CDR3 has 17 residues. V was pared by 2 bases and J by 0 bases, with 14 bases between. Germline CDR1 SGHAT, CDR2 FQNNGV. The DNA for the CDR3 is TGTGCCAGCAGCTTAATTATTGGCGGCTTCTCTGGAAACACCATATATTTT. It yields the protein CASSLIIGGFSGNTIYF.

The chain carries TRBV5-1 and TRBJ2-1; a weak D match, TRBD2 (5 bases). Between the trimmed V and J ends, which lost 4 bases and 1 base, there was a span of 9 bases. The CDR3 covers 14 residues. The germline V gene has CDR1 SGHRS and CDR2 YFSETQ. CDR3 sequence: CASSPPGSYNEQFF. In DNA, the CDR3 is TGCGCCAGCAGCCCCCCGGGGTCCTACAATGAGCAGTTCTTC.

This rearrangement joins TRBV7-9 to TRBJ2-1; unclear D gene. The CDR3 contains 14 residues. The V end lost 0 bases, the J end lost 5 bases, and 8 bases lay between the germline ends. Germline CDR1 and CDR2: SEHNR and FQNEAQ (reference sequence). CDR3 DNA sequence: TGTGCCAGCAGCTTAGCGGCTGGTAACAATGAGCAGTTCTTC. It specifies CASSLAAGNNEQFF.

The CDR3 loop is CATSRSIPAGVLLNEQFF. For the CDR3, the DNA is TGTGCCACCAGCAGGTCCATCCCAGCGGGAGTCCTACTCAATGAGCAGTTCTTC. V is TRBV15 and J is TRBJ2-1; TRBD2 matches at 8 bases. The CDR3 loop spans 18 amino acids. Germline V gene sequence: CDR1 LNHNV, CDR2 YYDKDF (reference sequence). V lost 3 bases, J lost 6 bases, and 16 bases stayed unmatched.

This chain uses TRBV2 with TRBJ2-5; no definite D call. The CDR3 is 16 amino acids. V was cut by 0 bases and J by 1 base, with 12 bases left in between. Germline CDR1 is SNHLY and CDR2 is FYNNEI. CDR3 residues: CASSEALVGIQETQYF. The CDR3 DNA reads TGTGCCAGCAGTGAAGCGCTTGTTGGCATCCAAGAGACCCAGTACTTC. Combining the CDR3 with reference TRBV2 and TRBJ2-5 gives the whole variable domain EPEVTQTPSHQVTQMGQEVILRCVPISNHLYFYWYRQILGQKVEFLVSFYNNEISEKSEIFDDQFSVERPDGSNFTLKIRSTKLEDSAMYFCASSEALVGIQETQYFGPGTRLLVL.

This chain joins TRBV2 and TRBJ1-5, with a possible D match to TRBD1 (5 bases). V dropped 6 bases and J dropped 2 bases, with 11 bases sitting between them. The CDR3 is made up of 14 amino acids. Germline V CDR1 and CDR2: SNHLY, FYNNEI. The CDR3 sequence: CASRPDSGNQPQHF. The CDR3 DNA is TGTGCCAGCAGACCCGACAGCGGCAATCAGCCCCAGCATTTT. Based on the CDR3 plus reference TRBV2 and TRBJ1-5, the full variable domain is EPEVTQTPSHQVTQMGQEVILRCVPISNHLYFYWYRQILGQKVEFLVSFYNNEISEKSEIFDDQFSVERPDGSNFTLKIRSTKLEDSAMYFCASRPDSGNQPQHFGDGTRLSIL.

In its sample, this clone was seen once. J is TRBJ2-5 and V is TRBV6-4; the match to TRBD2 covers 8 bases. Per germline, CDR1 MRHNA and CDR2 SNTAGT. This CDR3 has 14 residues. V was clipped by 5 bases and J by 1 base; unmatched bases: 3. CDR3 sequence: CASSPTSGQETQYF. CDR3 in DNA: TGTGCCAGCAGTCCCACTAGCGGCCAAGAGACCCAGTACTTC.

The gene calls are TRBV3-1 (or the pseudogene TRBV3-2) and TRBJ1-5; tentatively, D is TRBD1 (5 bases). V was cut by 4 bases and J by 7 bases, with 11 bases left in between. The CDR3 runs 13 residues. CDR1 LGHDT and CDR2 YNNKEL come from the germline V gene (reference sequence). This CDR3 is CASSRGEEQPQHF. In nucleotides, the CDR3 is TGTGCCAGCAGCCGAGGGGAGGAACAGCCCCAGCATTTT.

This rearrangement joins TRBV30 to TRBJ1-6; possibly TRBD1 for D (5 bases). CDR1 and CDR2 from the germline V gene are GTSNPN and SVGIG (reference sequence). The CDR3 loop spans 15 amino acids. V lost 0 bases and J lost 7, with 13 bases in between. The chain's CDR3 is CAWSVQALGNSPLHF. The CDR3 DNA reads TGTGCCTGGAGTGTACAGGCCCTGGGGAATTCACCCCTCCACTTT.

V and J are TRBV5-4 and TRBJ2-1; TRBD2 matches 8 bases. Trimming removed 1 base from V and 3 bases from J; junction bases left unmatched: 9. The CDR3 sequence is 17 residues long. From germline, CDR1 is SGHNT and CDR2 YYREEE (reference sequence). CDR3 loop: CASSLLRVSGSYNEQFF. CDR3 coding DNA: TGTGCCAGCAGCTTGTTAAGAGTCAGCGGGAGCTACAATGAGCAGTTCTTC.

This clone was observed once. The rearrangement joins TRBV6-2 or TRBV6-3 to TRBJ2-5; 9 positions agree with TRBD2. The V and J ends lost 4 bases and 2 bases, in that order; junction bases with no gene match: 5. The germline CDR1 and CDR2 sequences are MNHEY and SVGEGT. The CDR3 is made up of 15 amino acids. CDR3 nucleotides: TGTGCCAGCAGTTCCCGTAGCGGGGGACAAGAGACCCAGTACTTC. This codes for CASSSRSGGQETQYF.